The 27 T cell receptor beta chains below were found in one sample sequenced in a study of T cells in Graves' hyperthyroidism and ophthalmopathy. Researchers took RNA transcripts and amplified the TCR beta CDR3 regions from them. HTBI primers were employed in a first-round RT-PCR of the TCR CDR3. From the multiplex PCR reads, TCRdb called clonotypes with MiXCR, one entry per CDR3 protein. This table has about 720,000 distinct CDR3 sequences, about 15% appearing once. Material for sequencing was blood. Every receptor here comes from a young man with Graves' hyperthyroidism.

This clonotype was counted only a few times. The V call is TRBV6-1, the J call TRBJ2-7; perhaps TRBD2 as D (6 bases). V lost 5 bases to trimming and J lost 3 bases, with 17 bases between them. The V gene's germline CDR1 is MNHNS and CDR2 SASEGT. The CDR3 is 15 residues long. CDR3 nucleotide sequence: TGTGCCAGCAGTTACTCCGGGACTCCAGTCTACGAGCAGTACTTC. This gives the protein CASSYSGTPVYEQYF.

Ten or more counts support this clonotype. The rearrangement links TRBV6-6 to TRBJ2-3, with TRBD2 as a possible D gene (5 bases). This CDR3 contains 18 residues. Trimming shortened V by 0 bases and J by 2 bases, and 18 bases separated the two germline ends. CDR1 is MNHNY, CDR2 SVGAGI, per germline (reference sequence). The CDR3 DNA reads TGTGCCAGCAGTTACTCGAACTGGGAGACCCGGGCCACAGATACGCAGTATTTT. It yields the protein CASSYSNWETRATDTQYF.

The chain uses TRBV6-2 or TRBV6-3 and TRBJ1-2; unclear D gene. Germline assignment: CDR1 MNHEY and CDR2 SVGEGT. The CDR3 contains 13 residues. Trimming cost V 10 bases and J 8 bases, with 20 bases left between them. The CDR3 DNA reads as TGTGCCATCAGAAAGGGAAGGCTCGGCGGCTACACCTTC. It yields the protein CAIRKGRLGGYTF.

In this sample, this clonotype turned up a few times. J is TRBJ2-7 and V is TRBV7-2; 11 bases map to TRBD2. The CDR3 runs 15 residues. After removal of 3 bases from V and 7 bases from J, the junction contained 8 bases not matched to a gene. Germline V gene data show CDR1 as SGHTA and CDR2 as FQGNSA. CDR3: CASSFLAGGPGEQYF. In DNA form, the CDR3 reads TGTGCCAGCAGCTTCTTAGCGGGAGGGCCGGGGGAGCAGTACTTC.

This clonotype was picked up many times. The chain carries TRBV2 and TRBJ1-5; D is possibly TRBD1 (6 bases). The CDR3 has 14 residues. Germline V gives CDR1 SNHLY, CDR2 FYNNEI. V was cut by 5 bases and J by 7 bases, with 15 bases left in between. As DNA, the CDR3 is TGTGCCAGCAGTTACCAGGGGAAGAAACAGCCCCAGCATTTT. It translates to CASSYQGKKQPQHF.

The table lists this clonotype with many counts. The V call is TRBV12-3 or TRBV12-4, the J call TRBJ2-7; 10 bases line up with TRBD2. Losses at the gene ends were 4 bases for V and 2 bases for J; bases not matched to a gene: 5. The CDR3 is made up of 15 amino acids. CDR3 bases: TGTGCCAGCAGTTCACTAGCGGGGAAAACCTACGAGCAGTACTTC. It specifies CASSSLAGKTYEQYF.

The rearrangement joins TRBV24-1 to TRBJ2-1; the D is unclear. Trimming shortened V by 4 bases and J by 9 bases, and 12 bases separated the two germline ends. This CDR3 comprises 13 residues. Germline loops: CDR1 KGHDR, CDR2 SFDVKD. CDR3 sequence (DNA): TGTGCCACCAGTGACCCGAGCCGAGGTGAGCAGTTCTTC. Translation gives CATSDPSRGEQFF.

This clonotype was seen ten or more times. This rearrangement joins TRBV6-2 or TRBV6-3 to TRBJ1-1; the D is unclear. The CDR3 is 16 amino acids. Deletions cut 0 bases from V and 9 bases from J, with 20 bases between. Germline loops: CDR1 MNHEY, CDR2 SVGEGT. CDR3 residues: CASSYSIPWFVGKAFF. The CDR3 DNA is TGTGCCAGCAGTTACTCGATTCCGTGGTTTGTCGGCAAAGCTTTCTTT.

This clonotype has at least ten counts. The V and J genes are TRBV28 and TRBJ2-7, with 7 bases aligning to TRBD1. The V gene end was trimmed by 5 bases and the J gene end by 7 bases; junction bases not matched to a gene: 11. CDR1 and CDR2 from the germline V gene are MDHEN and SYDVKM. CDR3 length equals 14 residues. The CDR3 protein is CASSPTHRGEEQYF. In DNA, the CDR3 is TGTGCCAGCAGTCCAACCCACAGGGGTGAGGAGCAGTACTTC.

This clonotype was found many times. V is TRBV20-1 and J is TRBJ2-3, with D hard to call. The CDR3 has 13 residues. CDR1 is DFQATT and CDR2 is SNEGSKA in the germline V gene (reference sequence). V dropped 5 bases and J dropped 0 bases, with 9 bases sitting between them. The DNA for the CDR3 is TGCAGTGCTTCGAGCCGAAGCACAGATACGCAGTATTTT. As protein: CSASSRSTDTQYF.

Note on this clonotype: This may arise from a read error, as a much more abundant clone is one base away. This rearrangement joins TRBV12-3 or TRBV12-4 to TRBJ1-1; 8 bases line up with TRBD1. This CDR3 contains 15 residues. Trimming cost V 5 bases and J 4 bases; bases outside gene matches: 9. CDR3: CASSHPTGAGTEAFF. The CDR3 coding sequence is TGTGCCAGCAGTCACCCGACAGGGGCGGGCACTGAAGCTTTCTTT.

This clonotype came up many times. The chain joins TRBV30 to TRBJ1-3; D uncertain. The CDR3 runs 13 residues. Trimming took 0 bases from V and 3 from J, leaving 6 bases between them. From germline, CDR1 is GTSNPN and CDR2 SVGIG (reference sequence). Here the CDR3 reads CAWSVGNGNTIYF. The CDR3 DNA reads as TGTGCCTGGAGTGTGGGGAATGGAAACACCATATATTTT.

This clonotype was picked up many times. The gene calls are TRBV5-1 and TRBJ1-2, with D unresolved. The CDR3 has 12 residues. V was cut by 0 bases and J by 4 bases, with 4 bases left in between. Germline values: CDR1 SGHRS, CDR2 YFSETQ. The CDR3, as DNA: TGCGCCAGCAGCTTGGATGTCTATGGCTACACCTTC. Translation gives CASSLDVYGYTF.

This clonotype appeared a few times. The chain links TRBV18 to TRBJ1-4; TRBD1 matches 9 bases. Per germline, CDR1 KGHSH and CDR2 LQKENI. This CDR3 is 17 amino acids long. Trimming at V came to 3 bases and at J to 0 bases, leaving 5 bases not matched to a gene. The CDR3: CASSPPGTGPTNEKLFF. The DNA for the CDR3 is TGTGCCAGCTCACCTCCCGGGACAGGGCCAACTAATGAAAAACTGTTTTTT.

This clonotype showed up just a few times. The chain combines TRBV18 with TRBJ2-2; TRBD1 matches 9 bases. The CDR3 is 16 amino acids. V lost 6 bases, J lost 0 bases, and 5 bases stayed unmatched. CDR1 and CDR2 from the germline V gene are KGHSH and LQKENI. DNA for the CDR3: TGTGCCAGCTCGCTAACAGGGGGCGCGAACACCGGGGAGCTGTTTTTT. Translated, it gives CASSLTGGANTGELFF.

This clonotype was counted a few times. This sequence joins TRBV6-2 or TRBV6-3 and TRBJ1-4; TRBD1 might be the D (5 bases). This CDR3 spans 14 amino acids. The germline gives CDR1 MNHEY, CDR2 SVGEGT. Trimming removed 5 bases at V and 8 bases at J, with 15 bases between. The CDR3 loop reads CASSDDSGSEKLFF. Here the CDR3 DNA reads TGTGCCAGCAGTGACGACAGCGGGAGCGAAAAACTGTTTTTT.

The chain combines TRBV2 with TRBJ2-5; perhaps TRBD1 as D (6 bases). Germline loops: CDR1 SNHLY, CDR2 FYNNEI. Trimming cost V 11 bases and J 5 bases, with 18 bases left between them. The CDR3 consists of 13 residues. CDR3 amino acids: CAANAGAEETQYF. In DNA, the CDR3 is TGTGCCGCAAACGCAGGGGCGGAGGAGACCCAGTACTTC.

This clonotype occurred many times. The CDR3 DNA sequence: TGTGCCAGCAGTGTGGGACTAGCGGGAGGCCACGATGAGCAGTTCTTC. Protein sequence: CASSVGLAGGHDEQFF. This chain connects TRBV2 to TRBJ2-1, with 15 nucleotides matching TRBD2. V gave up 4 bases and J gave up 8 bases; unmatched junction bases: 6. In germline, CDR1 is SNHLY, CDR2 FYNNEI. This CDR3 contains 16 residues.

The chain employs TRBV18 and TRBJ1-3; TRBD1 aligns across 8 bases. V shed 3 bases and J 0 bases; nucleotides not matched to a gene: 4. CDR3 size: 16 residues. Germline CDR1 is KGHSH and CDR2 is LQKENI. The CDR3 DNA is TGTGCCAGCTCACCGACAGGGGCCTTCTCTGGAAACACCATATATTTT. Protein: CASSPTGAFSGNTIYF.

Here the CDR3 DNA reads TGTGCCACCGGACGGGGACAGATGAACACTGAAGCTTTCTTT. This sequence encodes CATGRGQMNTEAFF. The gene calls are TRBV6-2 or TRBV6-3 and TRBJ1-1, with 7 bases matching TRBD1. Per germline, CDR1 MNHEY and CDR2 SVGEGT. The J segment lost 0 bases and the V segment lost 10 bases, leaving 8 bases of the junction unmatched. The CDR3 runs to 14 residues.

As regards this clonotype: It may be a read error: a sequence one base away is much more abundant. The chain has TRBV20-1 and TRBJ2-1, with D hard to call. The CDR3 contains 16 residues. Germline V gene data show CDR1 as DFQATT and CDR2 as SNEGSKA (reference sequence). CDR3 amino acids: CGAESWRLPAYNEQFF. For the CDR3, the DNA is TGCGGTGCCGAGTCTTGGCGTTTGCCTGCCTACAATGAGCAGTTCTTC.

This chain uses TRBV20-1 with TRBJ1-2, with D uncertain. The V and J ends lost 6 bases and 2 bases respectively, with 13 bases between them. Germline loops: CDR1 DFQATT, CDR2 SNEGSKA (reference sequence). The CDR3 runs 13 residues. The CDR3 protein is CSASPGSNYGYTF. Here the CDR3 DNA reads TGCAGTGCGTCACCGGGATCGAACTATGGCTACACCTTC.

The chain has TRBV7-8 and TRBJ1-1, with D unresolved. The V and J ends lost 5 bases and 0 bases respectively, with 10 bases between them. Germline loops: CDR1 SGHVS, CDR2 FQNEAQ. The CDR3 spans 14 residues. The CDR3, as DNA: TGTGCCAGCAGCCCACGACCGATGAACACTGAAGCTTTCTTT. This encodes CASSPRPMNTEAFF.

This clonotype has ten or more counts. The chain recombines TRBV18 with TRBJ2-1; no clear D gene. CDR1 and CDR2 (germline): KGHSH, LQKENI. V gave up 1 base and J gave up 2 bases, with 9 bases separating them. The CDR3 is made up of 15 amino acids. This CDR3 is CASSPRAGTYNEQFF. The DNA for the CDR3 is TGTGCCAGCTCACCACGTGCAGGAACCTACAATGAGCAGTTCTTC.

This clonotype was recorded a few times. The V and J genes are TRBV19 and TRBJ2-7; possibly TRBD1 for D (6 bases). With 5 bases removed from V and 2 bases from J, the gap between germline ends came to 16 bases. The CDR3 has 15 residues. The germline CDR1 and CDR2 sequences are LNHDA and SQIVND (reference sequence). The CDR3 is CASSPHHRDAYEQYF. The CDR3 nucleotides read TGTGCCAGTAGTCCACACCACAGGGATGCCTACGAGCAGTACTTC.

This clonotype was seen more than once but under ten times. The rearrangement uses TRBV28 and TRBJ2-7, with 11 nucleotides matching TRBD2. Trimming at V came to 5 bases and at J to 7 bases, leaving 13 bases not matched to a gene. The germline gives CDR1 MDHEN, CDR2 SYDVKM. The CDR3 sequence is 16 residues long. This chain's CDR3 is CASSPWLGTSGREQYF. DNA for the CDR3: TGTGCCAGCAGTCCCTGGCTGGGGACTAGCGGAAGGGAGCAGTACTTC.

The CDR3 loop reads CSVLSGGTDTQYF. The CDR3 bases are TGCAGCGTTCTTAGCGGAGGTACAGATACGCAGTATTTT. V and J are TRBV29-1 and TRBJ2-3, with a possible D match to TRBD2 (6 bases). This CDR3 has 13 amino acids. From germline, CDR1 is SQVTM and CDR2 ANQGSEA. V lost 5 bases and J 3 bases, leaving 12 bases between the germline ends.